This T cell receptor beta chain was observed in a study of T cell changes during pregnancy in multiple sclerosis. Trimming pared 0 bases from V and 7 bases from J, leaving 9 bases between. This CDR3 region has 14 residues. Germline CDR1 LGHNA, CDR2 YSLEER. The protocol was immunoSEQ multiplex PCR, while the TCRdb copy is restricted to in-frame clones and leaves out a portion. Here the sample spans about 31,000 clones, 89% being singletons. This receptor was taken from a female donor with multiple sclerosis, enrolled in a pregnancy study. Material: CD8+ T cells from peripheral blood mononuclear cells, obtained in the second trimester of pregnancy. The V gene is TRBV4-3, the J gene TRBJ1-4, with D possibly TRBD1 on 6 matching bases. DNA for the CDR3: TGCGCCAGCAGCCAAGATCAGGGGACTGAAAAACTGTTTTTT. It encodes CASSQDQGTEKLFF.